The TCR beta chain under discussion was sequenced for a study of blood T cell repertoires in COVID-19. Turning to the study itself: The United States, Italy and Spain supplied acute and convalescent COVID-19 samples. T cells, B-cell-depleted T cells, or PBMCs provided the cDNA or gDNA that served as material.

Germline CDR1 and CDR2: KGHSH and LQKENI. V shed 6 bases and J 0 bases; nucleotides not matched to a gene: 10. The CDR3 is made up of 17 amino acids. Source study methods: Counts of nucleated cells, estimated from reference gene primer amplification, were obtained. This table comes from immunoSEQ multiplex PCR, and its TCRdb copy is limited to in-frame clones, with some not included. V and J calls and clone size are given by that table; D and trimming were obtained from the DNA. The sample gives roughly 100,000 clones, approximately 78% of which show up once; about 9.6% is in the top ten. Sequencing was done on a sample of peripheral blood. This TCR came from a man in his 60s with active or convalescent COVID-19. This chain links TRBV18 with TRBJ2-2, with 7 bases matching TRBD2. As DNA, the CDR3 is TGTGCCAGCTCGCCCAAGGGACGGGGGGCGAACACCGGGGAGCTGTTTTTT. Translating gives CASSPKGRGANTGELFF.